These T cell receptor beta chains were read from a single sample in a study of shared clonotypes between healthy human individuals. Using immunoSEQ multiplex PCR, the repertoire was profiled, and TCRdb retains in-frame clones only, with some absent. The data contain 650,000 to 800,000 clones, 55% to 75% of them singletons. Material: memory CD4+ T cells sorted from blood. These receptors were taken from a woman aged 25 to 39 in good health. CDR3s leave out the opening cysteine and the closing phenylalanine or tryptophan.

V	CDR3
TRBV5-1	ASRTGESNYGYT
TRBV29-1	SVPGTGTGGGEQY
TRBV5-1	ASSPTPGTSRWDYEQY
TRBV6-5	ASRDRGNTGELF
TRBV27	ASSHRGQDTAF
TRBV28	ASVGGAAADNEKLF
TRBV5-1	ASSLSVANTDTQY
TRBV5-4	ASSIYRTSGSTDTQY
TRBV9	ASSVAPHKSYEQY
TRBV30	AWSPGQGQGETQY